A selection of T cell receptor beta chains follows, all from one sample in a study of identifying expanded T cells in peripheral blood. Here immunoSEQ multiplex PCR was the method, and the copy in TCRdb shows in-frame clones only, minus some. The table has about 86,000 clones, over 75% seen once. The material sequenced was blood. These receptors were collected from a person between 18 and 69 years old in good health. The CDR3 runs from the conserved cysteine through the conserved F or W. Each record gives: clone size, J gene, CDR3 length, D gene, V gene, CDR3 DNA, CDR3 protein. The D gene is left open where the match is weak. Part of the rows lack a size; the others show once, few, many or a class for expanded clones.

size: .; J: TRBJ2-3; length: 15; D: .; V: TRBV7-3; DNA: TGTGCCAGCAGCACGGGACTGCCTGGCACAGATACGCAGTATTTT; CDR3: CASSTGLPGTDTQYF
size: .; J: TRBJ2-6; length: 19; D: .; V: TRBV9; DNA: TGTGCCAGCAGCCCCCAACTTCAGGGGCGACTCTCTGGGGCCAACGTCCTGACTTTC; CDR3: CASSPQLQGRLSGANVLTF
size: .; J: TRBJ1-1; length: 17; D: .; V: TRBV5-5; DNA: TGTGCCAGCAGCTTGAGAGGTCCGGCAGGGAGGGGCACTGAAGCTTTCTTT; CDR3: CASSLRGPAGRGTEAFF
size: .; J: TRBJ2-1; length: 16; D: TRBD1; V: TRBV27; DNA: TGTGCCACCAGACCCCCGACAGGGGGCTTCTACAATGAGCAGTTCTTC; CDR3: CATRPPTGGFYNEQFF
size: few; J: TRBJ1-1; length: 12; D: .; V: TRBV10-3; DNA: TGTGCCATCAGTGGGTCTTGGGGCCAAGCTTTCTTT; CDR3: CAISGSWGQAFF
size: .; J: TRBJ1-1; length: 15; D: .; V: TRBV7-9; DNA: TGTGCCAGCAGCTTCGCAACGACAGCGACGACTGAAGCTTTCTTT; CDR3: CASSFATTATTEAFF
size: .; J: TRBJ1-2; length: 15; D: .; V: TRBV5-4; DNA: TGTGCCAGCAGCTTGCAGGCAGGGCTAGAATATGGCTACACCTTC; CDR3: CASSLQAGLEYGYTF
size: .; J: TRBJ1-1; length: 13; D: .; V: TRBV4-3; DNA: TGCGCCAGCAGCCCGACAGCTGGTACTGAAGCTTTCTTT; CDR3: CASSPTAGTEAFF
size: .; J: TRBJ2-2; length: 14; D: .; V: TRBV30; DNA: TGTGCCTGGAGTGTACCGGGGATCACCGGGGAGCTGTTTTTT; CDR3: CAWSVPGITGELFF
size: .; J: TRBJ1-2; length: 15; D: .; V: TRBV19; DNA: TGTGCCAGTAGTCGGGACGCAAAGGGGCTCTATGGCCACACCTTC; CDR3: CASSRDAKGLYGHTF
size: .; J: TRBJ1-5; length: 15; D: TRBD1; V: TRBV19; DNA: TGTGCCAGTAGTTATACGACAGGGTATCATCAGCCCCAGCATTTT; CDR3: CASSYTTGYHQPQHF
size: .; J: TRBJ1-5; length: 14; D: .; V: TRBV2; DNA: TGTGCCAGCAGTCGGCTTTCGGACGGGAGGCCCCAGCATTTT; CDR3: CASSRLSDGRPQHF
size: once; J: TRBJ1-4; length: 16; D: TRBD1; V: TRBV11-3; DNA: TGTGCCAGCAGCCCGGGACAGGGGGATCAAGGGGAAAAACTGTTTTTT; CDR3: CASSPGQGDQGEKLFF
size: .; J: TRBJ1-5; length: 14; D: .; V: TRBV19; DNA: TGTGCCAGTGAACGAGGGTTTAGCAATCAGCCCCAGCATTTT; CDR3: CASERGFSNQPQHF
size: .; J: TRBJ2-7; length: 16; D: TRBD1; V: TRBV5-1; DNA: TGCGCCAGCAGTTCCGCTGCCGGGACAGGCAACTACGAGCAGTACTTC; CDR3: CASSSAAGTGNYEQYF
size: .; J: TRBJ1-1; length: 13; D: .; V: TRBV27; DNA: TGTGCCAGCAGTCCCAATAGCGGGGCTGAAGCTTTCTTT; CDR3: CASSPNSGAEAFF
size: .; J: TRBJ1-1; length: 14; D: .; V: TRBV19; DNA: TGTGCCAGTAGTAAAACAGGGAGGGACACTGAAGCTTTCTTT; CDR3: CASSKTGRDTEAFF
size: .; J: TRBJ1-2; length: 14; D: .; V: TRBV19; DNA: TGTGCCAGTACCCCGGGGCAGGGGCACTATGGCTACACCTTC; CDR3: CASTPGQGHYGYTF
size: .; J: TRBJ2-7; length: 14; D: .; V: TRBV6-6; DNA: TGTGCCAGCAGTTACCGACACGGCTCCTACGAGCAGTACTTC; CDR3: CASSYRHGSYEQYF
size: .; J: TRBJ2-6; length: 16; D: .; V: TRBV19; DNA: TGTGCCAGTAGTATCCAGGGGTCTGTTGGGGCCAACGTCCTGACTTTC; CDR3: CASSIQGSVGANVLTF
size: .; J: TRBJ1-2; length: 14; D: .; V: TRBV7-9; DNA: TGTGCCAGCAGCTTAGTATCGCAGGTCCGTGGCTACACCTTC; CDR3: CASSLVSQVRGYTF
size: once; J: TRBJ1-3; length: 19; D: .; V: TRBV18; DNA: TGTGCCAGCTCACCCTTAGATCGTTCCCACGGACGATCTGGAAACACCATATATTTT; CDR3: CASSPLDRSHGRSGNTIYF
size: .; J: TRBJ1-4; length: 16; D: .; V: TRBV11-2; DNA: TGTGCCAGCAGCAGATCCGGGACTCCAACTAATGAAAAACTGTTTTTT; CDR3: CASSRSGTPTNEKLFF
size: .; J: TRBJ2-1; length: 16; D: TRBD2; V: TRBV9; DNA: TGTGCCAGCAGCGTAGCAGCTAGCGGGTTATACAATGAGCAGTTCTTC; CDR3: CASSVAASGLYNEQFF
size: .; J: TRBJ2-7; length: 16; D: TRBD2; V: TRBV4-2; DNA: TGTGCCAGCAGCCAAGTGAGCGGGAGCAACTTAGCGGAGCAGTACTTC; CDR3: CASSQVSGSNLAEQYF
size: .; J: TRBJ2-3; length: 13; D: .; V: TRBV29-1; DNA: TGCAGCGTTGTGGGCGGGCCAGCAGATACGCAGTATTTT; CDR3: CSVVGGPADTQYF
size: .; J: TRBJ2-6; length: 14; D: .; V: TRBV30; DNA: TGTGCCTGGAGGGCCTTGTCTGGGGCCAACGTCCTGACTTTC; CDR3: CAWRALSGANVLTF
size: few; J: TRBJ2-7; length: 15; D: TRBD2; V: TRBV10-1; DNA: TGCGCCAGCAGTTCTATAGCGGGGGGCCCCGGAGAGCAGTACTTC; CDR3: CASSSIAGGPGEQYF
size: .; J: TRBJ1-1; length: 15; D: .; V: TRBV5-1; DNA: TGCGCCAGCAGCCCGGGGGATCCTAGAGGGACTGAAGCTTTCTTT; CDR3: CASSPGDPRGTEAFF
size: .; J: TRBJ1-2; length: 12; D: .; V: TRBV30; DNA: TGTGCCTGGAGGAGGGGATACCATGGCTACACCTTC; CDR3: CAWRRGYHGYTF